This T cell receptor beta chain came from a study of blood T cell repertoires in COVID-19. Overall study context: Acute-phase and convalescent COVID-19 samples originated in the United States, Italy and Spain.

From germline, CDR1 is SEHNR and CDR2 FQNEAQ (reference sequence). CDR3 length: 14 residues. Trimming cost V 4 bases and J 5 bases, with 11 bases left between them. In the authors' methods: Counts of nucleated cells, estimated from reference gene primer amplification, were obtained. Generated by immunoSEQ multiplex PCR, the TCRdb table keeps only in-frame clones and is missing some. That table supplies the V and J calls and clone size; D and trimming were determined from the DNA. The sample consists of about 140,000 clones, 76% of them appearing once. This chain connects TRBV7-9 to TRBJ1-4, with D possibly being TRBD1 (6 bases). The sequencing input was peripheral blood. This sequence originates from a woman older than 75 with active or convalescent COVID-19. The CDR3 nucleotides read TGTGCCAGCAGCTCTGACAGGTTAAATGAAAAACTGTTTTTT. As protein: CASSSDRLNEKLFF.